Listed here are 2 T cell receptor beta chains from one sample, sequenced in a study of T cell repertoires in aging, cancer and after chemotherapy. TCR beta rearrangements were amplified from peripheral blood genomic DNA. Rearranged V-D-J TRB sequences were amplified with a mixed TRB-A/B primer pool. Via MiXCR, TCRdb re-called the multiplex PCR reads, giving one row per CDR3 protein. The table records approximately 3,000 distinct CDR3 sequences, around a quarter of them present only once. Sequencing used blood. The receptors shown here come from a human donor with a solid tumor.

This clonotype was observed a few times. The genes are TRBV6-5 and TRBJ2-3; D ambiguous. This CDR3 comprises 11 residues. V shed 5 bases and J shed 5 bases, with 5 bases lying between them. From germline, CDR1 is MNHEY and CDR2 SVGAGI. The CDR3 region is CASSPGDTQYF. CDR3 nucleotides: TGTGCCAGCAGTCCCGGAGATACGCAGTATTTT.

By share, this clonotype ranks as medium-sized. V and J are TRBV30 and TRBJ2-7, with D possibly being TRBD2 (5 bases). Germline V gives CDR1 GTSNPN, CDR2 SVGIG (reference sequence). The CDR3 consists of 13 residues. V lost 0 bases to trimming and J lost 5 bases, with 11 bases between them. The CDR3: CAWSVFFGDEQYF. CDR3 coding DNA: TGTGCCTGGAGTGTATTCTTCGGGGACGAGCAGTACTTC.